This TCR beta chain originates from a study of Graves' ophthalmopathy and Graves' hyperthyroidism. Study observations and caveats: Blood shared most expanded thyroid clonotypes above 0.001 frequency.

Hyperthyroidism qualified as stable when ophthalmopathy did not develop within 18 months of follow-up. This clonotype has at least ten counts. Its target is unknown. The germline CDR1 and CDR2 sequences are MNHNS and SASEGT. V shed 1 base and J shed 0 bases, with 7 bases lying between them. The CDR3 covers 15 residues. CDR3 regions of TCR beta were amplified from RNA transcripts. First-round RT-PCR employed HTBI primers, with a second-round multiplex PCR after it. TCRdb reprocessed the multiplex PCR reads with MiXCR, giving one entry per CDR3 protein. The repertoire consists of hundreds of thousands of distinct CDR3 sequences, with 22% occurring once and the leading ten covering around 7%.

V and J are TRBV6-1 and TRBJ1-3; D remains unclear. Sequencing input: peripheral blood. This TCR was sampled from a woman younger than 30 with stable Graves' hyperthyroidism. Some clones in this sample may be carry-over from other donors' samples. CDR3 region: CASSEDGYSGNTIYF. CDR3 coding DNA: TGTGCCAGCAGTGAAGACGGCTACTCTGGAAACACCATATATTTT.